Below are 26 T cell receptor beta chains sequenced from a single sample in a study of blood T cell repertoires in COVID-19. Profiling relied on immunoSEQ multiplex PCR, and the TCRdb table lists in-frame clones only, not all of them. The table has fewer than 400,000 clones, 85% seen once. The sequenced sample consisted of PBMCs or T cells enriched from blood (not recorded which). The source is a young woman who had been exposed to COVID-19.

The genes are TRBV7-8 and TRBJ1-1, with unresolved D. The length of the CDR3 is 12 residues. V was shortened by 2 bases and J by 3 bases, with 4 bases between the two germline ends. Germline V lookup: CDR1 SGHVS, CDR2 FQNEAQ. DNA of the CDR3: TGTGCCAGCAGCTTACGAGACACTGAAGCTTTCTTT. It specifies CASSLRDTEAFF.

This sequence joins TRBV6-5 and TRBJ1-2; D gene unclear. The germline V gene encodes CDR1 MNHEY and CDR2 SVGAGI. V lost 2 bases and J 8 bases, leaving 15 bases between the germline ends. The CDR3 length is 14 residues. The CDR3 spells CASSYTPERTGYTF. DNA for the CDR3: TGTGCCAGCAGTTACACCCCCGAGAGAACGGGCTACACCTTC.

V gene TRBV25-1 combines with J gene TRBJ1-2; D possibly corresponds to TRBD1 (5 bases). The CDR3 totals 13 residues. CDR1 is MGHDK and CDR2 is SYGVNS in the germline V gene. Trimming left V 6 bases short and J 7 bases short, with 15 bases between. This CDR3 is CASSEPGYLGYTF. The DNA for the CDR3 is TGTGCCAGCAGCGAACCAGGGTATCTTGGCTACACCTTC.

This chain joins TRBV7-2 and TRBJ1-1; D unresolved. Deletions cut 0 bases from V and 7 bases from J, with 15 bases between. There are 15 residues in the CDR3. From germline, CDR1 is SGHTA and CDR2 FQGNSA. CDR3 loop: CASSLAYGVNGEAFF. CDR3 DNA sequence: TGTGCCAGCAGCTTAGCGTACGGGGTAAACGGTGAAGCTTTCTTT.

V and J are TRBV7-3 and TRBJ1-1; no definite D call. The germline gives CDR1 SGHTA, CDR2 FQGTGA. The CDR3 spans 18 residues. Trimming left V 4 bases short and J 1 base short, with 22 bases between. The CDR3 DNA sequence: TGTGCCAGCAGCTCCCGTGGAGGGCTTTCGGATAAGAACACTGAAGCTTTCTTT. It yields the protein CASSSRGGLSDKNTEAFF.

The chain is built from TRBV5-1 and TRBJ2-6; 10 nucleotides align to TRBD1. The junction had 6 bases not matched to a gene; V was cut back by 6 bases and J by 3 bases. This CDR3 has 16 residues. Germline lookup yields CDR1 SGHRS and CDR2 YFSETQ. CDR3 nucleotides: TGCGCCAGCACCCGAGGGACAGGGGTTGGGGCCAACGTCCTGACTTTC. Translating it yields CASTRGTGVGANVLTF.

V and J are TRBV27 and TRBJ2-2; no clear D gene. Trimming stripped 2 bases from V and 2 bases from J, with 9 bases between. Germline V gene lookup returns CDR1 MNHEY and CDR2 SMNVEV (reference sequence). This CDR3 contains 15 residues. The CDR3 bases are TGTGCCAGCAGTTTACTCGGGTCCAACACCGGGGAGCTGTTTTTT. Protein: CASSLLGSNTGELFF.

The chain couples TRBV6-1 to TRBJ1-2; TRBD1 agrees at 8 bases. This CDR3 spans 14 amino acids. CDR1 and CDR2 from the germline V gene are MNHNS and SASEGT. Unmatched junction bases numbered 7, after V lost 3 bases and J lost 7 bases. The CDR3 DNA sequence: TGTGCCAGCAGTGATCTTCTTGGGACAGGTGGCTACACCTTC. Its translation: CASSDLLGTGGYTF.

The gene calls are TRBV6-1 and TRBJ1-1; D is unclear. Germline V lookup: CDR1 MNHNS, CDR2 SASEGT. The V end was cut by 2 bases, the J end by 7 bases, with 11 bases between. This CDR3 contains 13 residues. The DNA of the CDR3 is TGTGCCAGCAGTGAAAAATCAGGTTATGAAGCTTTCTTT. Translating it yields CASSEKSGYEAFF.

This clone was seen once. J is TRBJ2-1 and V is TRBV10-1; tentative D call: TRBD1 (6 bases). The CDR3 contains 15 residues. Deletions cut 8 bases from V and 2 bases from J, with 16 bases between. Germline assignment: CDR1 WNHNN and CDR2 SYGVQD (reference sequence). CDR3 region: CASYFFGTPYNEQFF. CDR3 DNA: TGCGCCAGCTACTTTTTCGGGACACCCTACAATGAGCAGTTCTTC.

A remark on this clone: The same CDR3 arises from other DNA sequences in this sample as well. The V call is TRBV5-1, the J call TRBJ2-7; 8 bases are shared with TRBD1. Unmatched junction bases numbered 4, after V lost 4 bases and J lost 1 base. The CDR3 loop spans 14 amino acids. Germline values: CDR1 SGHRS, CDR2 YFSETQ. The CDR3 sequence is CASSPGTGSYEQYF. The CDR3 DNA reads as TGCGCCAGCAGCCCCGGGACAGGATCCTACGAGCAGTACTTC. Variable domain in full (rest from reference TRBV5-1 and TRBJ2-7): KAGVTQTPRYLIKTRGQQVTLSCSPISGHRSVSWYQQTPGQGLQFLFEYFSETQRNKGNFPGRFSGRQFSNSRSEMNVSTLELGDSALYLCASSPGTGSYEQYFGPGTRLTVT.

This clone was detected only a few times. The rearrangement uses TRBV10-2 and TRBJ1-2, with TRBD1 matching over 8 bases. Germline V CDR1 and CDR2: WSHSY, SAAADI. The J segment lost 8 bases and the V segment lost 0 bases, leaving 5 bases of the junction unmatched. The CDR3 length is 14 residues. CDR3 coding DNA: TGCGCCAGCAGTGAGTCTGGGGCAGGGGGCGGCTACACCTTC. It translates to CASSESGAGGGYTF.

The gene calls are TRBV30 and TRBJ1-3, with D possibly matching TRBD1 (5 bases). Per germline, CDR1 GTSNPN and CDR2 SVGIG (reference sequence). CDR3 length: 16 residues. Trimming removed 2 bases at V and 0 bases at J, with 14 bases between. CDR3 DNA sequence: TGTGCCTGGAGTTACTTATTTCAGGGCTCTGGAAACACCATATATTTT. Translation: CAWSYLFQGSGNTIYF.

V usage is TRBV6-5 and J usage is TRBJ1-6; 9 nucleotides match TRBD1. Per germline, CDR1 MNHEY and CDR2 SVGAGI. V lost 7 bases and J lost 7; bases outside the gene matches: 5. CDR3 size: 14 residues. CDR3 DNA: TGTGCCAGCATTATGACAGGGGGAAATTCACCCCTCCACTTT. It specifies CASIMTGGNSPLHF.

This chain uses TRBV7-2 with TRBJ2-3; 11 positions agree with TRBD2. The germline CDR1 and CDR2 sequences are SGHTA and FQGNSA. The V segment lost 5 bases and the J segment 9 bases; nucleotides outside the gene matches: 22. The CDR3 has 19 residues. CDR3 region: CASSPGIIGGIAGGQTQYF. The CDR3 DNA reads TGTGCCAGCAGCCCGGGGATTATTGGTGGAATAGCGGGGGGGCAGACGCAGTATTTT.

The CDR3 DNA is TGTGCCACCAGTGGCGGACAGGGAGGGTATGAGCAGTTCTTC. Amino acids: CATSGGQGGYEQFF. V is TRBV24-1 and J is TRBJ2-1, with a tentative D call TRBD1 (8 bases). Germline CDR1 KGHDR, CDR2 SFDVKD. Trimming took 5 bases from V and 8 from J, leaving 15 bases between them. This CDR3 has 14 residues.

The chain couples TRBV6-5 to TRBJ1-2; 10 bases line up with TRBD1. Trimming took 2 bases from V and 7 from J; bases not matched to a gene: 4. The CDR3 is 14 amino acids. CDR1 is MNHEY, CDR2 SVGAGI, per germline. DNA for the CDR3: TGTGCCAGCAGTTACACCTGGACAGGGGGTGGCTACACCTTC. It encodes CASSYTWTGGGYTF.

The chain recombines TRBV5-5 with TRBJ2-7; 7 positions agree with TRBD1. CDR3 size: 15 residues. The germline gives CDR1 SGHKS, CDR2 YYEKEE (reference sequence). The V and J ends lost 4 bases and 0 bases, in that order; junction bases with no gene match: 7. The CDR3 here is CASSPTTGSSYEQYF. Written as DNA, the CDR3 is TGTGCCAGCAGCCCAACGACAGGGAGCTCCTACGAGCAGTACTTC.

This clone has just one count. The CDR3 here is CASSPSNEGARTEAFF. The CDR3 DNA reads TGTGCCAGCAGCCCTAGCAATGAGGGGGCAAGGACTGAAGCTTTCTTT. The J gene is TRBJ1-1, the V gene TRBV28; TRBD1 agrees at 7 bases. CDR1 and CDR2 (germline): MDHEN, SYDVKM. J gave up 5 bases and V 6 bases, and 15 bases lay outside the gene matches. The CDR3 is 16 amino acids.

As for this clone: Other DNA sequences in the same sample also yield this CDR3. This sequence joins TRBV5-1 and TRBJ2-1; 12 positions agree with TRBD2. Per germline, CDR1 SGHRS and CDR2 YFSETQ. V lost 4 bases to trimming and J lost 0 bases; unmatched junction nucleotides: 2. This CDR3 spans 16 amino acids. In nucleotides, the CDR3 is TGCGCCAGCAGCCCGGGACTAGCGGGCTCCTACAATGAGCAGTTCTTC. Amino acid sequence: CASSPGLAGSYNEQFF. Looking up the rest from reference TRBV5-1 and TRBJ2-1 gives the full variable domain: KAGVTQTPRYLIKTRGQQVTLSCSPISGHRSVSWYQQTPGQGLQFLFEYFSETQRNKGNFPGRFSGRQFSNSRSEMNVSTLELGDSALYLCASSPGLAGSYNEQFFGPGTRLTVL.

The rearrangement joins TRBV30 to TRBJ2-7; D remains ambiguous. The CDR3 is 11 residues long. Germline V gene lookup returns CDR1 GTSNPN and CDR2 SVGIG (reference sequence). Trimming left V 2 bases short and J 2 bases short, with 4 bases between. This CDR3 is CAWSHTYEQYF. The CDR3 nucleotides read TGTGCCTGGAGTCACACCTACGAGCAGTACTTC.

This clone was found once. The rearrangement uses TRBV7-6 and TRBJ2-3; 9 nucleotides agree with TRBD2. Germline assignment: CDR1 SGHVS and CDR2 FNYEAQ. The CDR3 is 16 residues long. The V and J ends lost 2 bases and 2 bases, in that order; junction bases with no gene match: 5. The CDR3 DNA reads as TGTGCCAGCAGCTTACTTGCGGGGGGGCACACAGATACGCAGTATTTT. It is translated as CASSLLAGGHTDTQYF.

This chain connects TRBV30 to TRBJ2-1; the D is unclear. The CDR3 contains 9 residues. Germline-derived CDR1 and CDR2 are GTSNPN and SVGIG (reference sequence). The V end lost 4 bases, the J end lost 15 bases, and 10 bases lay between the germline ends. The DNA of the CDR3 is TGTGCCTGGACTAGTTTCTGGTTCTTC. This translates into CAWTSFWFF.

This chain joins TRBV2 and TRBJ1-6, with unresolved D. The V end was cut by 8 bases, the J end by 5 bases, with 13 bases between. The CDR3 spans 14 residues. CDR1 and CDR2 from the germline V gene are SNHLY and FYNNEI. The CDR3, as DNA: TGTGCCAGCGACTACACCGGGAATAATTCACCCCTCCACTTT. Encoded protein: CASDYTGNNSPLHF.

V gene TRBV11-2 combines with J gene TRBJ1-2; 9 bases are shared with TRBD1. Germline CDR1 and CDR2: SGHAT and FQNNGV. V dropped 5 bases and J dropped 4; count of bases not matched to a gene: 11. The CDR3 extends over 16 amino acids. Here the CDR3 DNA reads TGTGCCAGCAGCCCACAGACAGGGGGATACCGCTATGGCTACACCTTC. Encoded protein: CASSPQTGGYRYGYTF.

The rearrangement links TRBV5-1 to TRBJ2-7, with 8 bases identical to TRBD2. Per germline, CDR1 SGHRS and CDR2 YFSETQ. The CDR3 extends over 15 amino acids. Germline trimming cut 4 bases from V and 6 bases from J; bases unmatched to any gene: 12. CDR3 sequence: CASSPGTSTSGEQYF. CDR3 DNA sequence: TGCGCCAGCAGCCCGGGGACTAGTACCTCGGGCGAGCAGTACTTC.